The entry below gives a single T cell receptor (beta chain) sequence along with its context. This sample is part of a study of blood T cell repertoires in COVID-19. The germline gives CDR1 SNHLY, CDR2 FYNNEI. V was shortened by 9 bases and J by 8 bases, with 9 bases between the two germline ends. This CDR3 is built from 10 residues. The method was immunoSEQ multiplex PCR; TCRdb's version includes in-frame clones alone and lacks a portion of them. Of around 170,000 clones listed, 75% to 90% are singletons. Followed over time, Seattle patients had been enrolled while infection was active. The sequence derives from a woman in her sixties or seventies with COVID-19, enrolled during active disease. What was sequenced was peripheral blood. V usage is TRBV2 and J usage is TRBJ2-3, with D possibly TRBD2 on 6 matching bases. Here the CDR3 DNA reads TGTGCCAGTGGGGGAGGTACGCAGTATTTT. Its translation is CASGGGTQYF.